Presented here are 21 T cell receptor beta chains from one specimen sequenced in a study of T cells in localized non-small cell lung cancer. The table came from immunoSEQ multiplex PCR; TCRdb's copy has only in-frame clones and leaves some out. The sample shows 70,000 or so clones, less than 85% of them seen only once. Material: peripheral blood, obtained before any cancer treatment. These receptors all stem from a female donor older than 55 with stage I lung adenocarcinoma.

The rearrangement uses TRBV27 and TRBJ2-3, with D perhaps TRBD1 (6 bases). Germline lookup yields CDR1 MNHEY and CDR2 SMNVEV (reference sequence). V shed 4 bases and J shed 8 bases, with 10 bases lying between them. The CDR3 runs to 12 residues. CDR3 loop: CASSSGQLTQYF. DNA of the CDR3: TGTGCCAGCAGTTCCGGACAGCTTACGCAGTATTTT.

The chain has TRBV6-6 and TRBJ1-1; D is unclear. This CDR3 is built from 13 residues. Trimming pared 8 bases from V and 4 bases from J, leaving 14 bases between. Germline values: CDR1 MNHNY, CDR2 SVGAGI (reference sequence). The CDR3 region has the DNA TGTGCCAGCGATAGGGTAGCGACCACTGAAGCTTTCTTT. As protein: CASDRVATTEAFF.

V usage is TRBV11-3 and J usage is TRBJ1-1; D is unresolved. CDR1 SGHNT and CDR2 YENEEA come from the germline V gene. This CDR3 has 15 residues. V was trimmed by 4 bases and J by 1 base, leaving 13 bases between them. The DNA of the CDR3 is TGTGCCAGCAGCTCCCTTAAACACAGGAACACTGAAGCTTTCTTT. Translating it yields CASSSLKHRNTEAFF.

With respect to this clone: Compared with germline, one end of the junction differs, possibly owing to a read error. J is TRBJ2-7 and V is TRBV5-6, with D perhaps matching TRBD1 or TRBD2 (5 bases each). The CDR3 has 14 residues. CDR1 and CDR2 (germline): SGHDT, YYEEEE. The CDR3 sequence is CASSLVGTSYGQYF. In nucleotides, the CDR3 is TGTGCCAGCAGCTTGGTAGGGACCTCCTACGGGCAGTACTTC.

In its sample, this clone was seen many times. This rearrangement joins TRBV5-1 to TRBJ1-1; maybe TRBD1 (6 bases). The CDR3 is made up of 15 amino acids. Germline values: CDR1 SGHRS, CDR2 YFSETQ. V lost 0 bases and J 3 bases, leaving 12 bases between the germline ends. The DNA of the CDR3 is TGCGCCAGCAGCTTGGGGGCAGGGGTGCACACTGAAGCTTTCTTT. This gives the protein CASSLGAGVHTEAFF.

As DNA, the CDR3 is TGTGCCAGCAGCTTAGGACTAGCGGGGGAAGAGACCCAGTACTTC. Translating gives CASSLGLAGEETQYF. The chain is built from TRBV11-3 and TRBJ2-5; 12 nucleotides align to TRBD2. With V trimmed by 1 base and J by 3 bases, 0 bases remained unmatched. The germline V gene has CDR1 SGHNT and CDR2 YENEEA. The CDR3 covers 15 residues.

The V gene is TRBV21-1, the J gene TRBJ1-6. TRBV21-1 is a documented pseudogene. CDR3 length: 16 residues. The CDR3, as DNA: TGTGCCAGCAAGAGGAGGGATCGAGGCGATAATTCACCCCTCCACTTT. Amino acid sequence: CASKRRDRGDNSPLHF.

In DNA, the CDR3 is TGTGCCAGCAGCCGTGGACAGGGGGCGCACAATGAGCAGTTCTTC. Translation: CASSRGQGAHNEQFF. The chain has TRBV11-2 and TRBJ2-1, with 11 nucleotides matching TRBD1. CDR1 is SGHAT, CDR2 FQNNGV, per germline. CDR3 length: 15 amino acids. The V segment lost 5 bases and the J segment 5 bases; nucleotides outside the gene matches: 5.

CDR3: CASRQPGQGGEKLFF. The CDR3 nucleotides are TGTGCCAGCAGACAACCGGGACAGGGAGGTGAAAAACTGTTTTTT. The genes are TRBV28 and TRBJ1-4; 9 nucleotides agree with TRBD1. The CDR3 is 15 amino acids. Unmatched junction bases numbered 9, after V lost 6 bases and J lost 7 bases. Germline CDR1 MDHEN, CDR2 SYDVKM. The full variable domain, with the rest looked up from reference TRBV28 and TRBJ1-4, is DVKVTQSSRYLVKRTGEKVFLECVQDMDHENMFWYRQDPGLGLRLIYFSYDVKMKEKGDIPEGYSVSREKKERFSLILESASTNQTSMYLCASRQPGQGGEKLFFGSGTQLSVL.

The genes are TRBV13 and TRBJ2-3, with TRBD2 matching over 11 bases. The germline gives CDR1 PRHDT, CDR2 FYEKMQ (reference sequence). The CDR3 consists of 18 residues. The ends lost 2 bases at V and 2 bases at J; junction bases unmatched: 9. As DNA, the CDR3 is TGTGCCAGCAGCTTATGGCCCACTAGCGGGAGTACCACAGATACGCAGTATTTT. Encoded protein: CASSLWPTSGSTTDTQYF.

This chain joins TRBV11-2 and TRBJ2-6; D may be TRBD1 (6 bases). V was trimmed by 4 bases and J by 8 bases, leaving 18 bases between them. Germline assignment: CDR1 SGHAT and CDR2 FQNNGV. CDR3 length: 16 residues. The CDR3 region is CASSSIRDIRTNVLTF. CDR3 sequence (DNA): TGTGCCAGCAGCTCCATACGGGACATTAGGACCAACGTCCTGACTTTC. Complete variable domain (other parts from reference TRBV11-2 and TRBJ2-6): EAGVAQSPRYKIIEKRQSVAFWCNPISGHATLYWYQQILGQGPKLLIQFQNNGVVDDSQLPKDRFSAERLKGVDSTLKIQPAKLEDSAVYLCASSSIRDIRTNVLTFGAGSRLTVL.

V gene TRBV27 combines with J gene TRBJ2-2; D may be TRBD2 (6 bases). The V end lost 6 bases, the J end lost 3 bases, and 11 bases lay between the germline ends. Per the germline V gene, CDR1 is MNHEY and CDR2 is SMNVEV (reference sequence). This CDR3 contains 14 residues. CDR3 coding DNA: TGTGCCAGCAGGAGGGACTCTTACACCGGGGAGCTGTTTTTT. Its translation is CASRRDSYTGELFF.

The chain is built from TRBV5-6 and TRBJ2-3; D uncertain. The V gene's germline CDR1 is SGHDT and CDR2 YYEEEE. The CDR3 sequence is 15 residues long. Trimming stripped 1 base from V and 4 bases from J, with 13 bases between. CDR3 sequence: CASSLPAVEADTQYF. The CDR3 DNA sequence: TGTGCCAGCAGCTTGCCCGCAGTCGAGGCAGATACGCAGTATTTT.

V gene TRBV5-8 combines with J gene TRBJ1-1; D unclear. The CDR3 length is 13 residues. Germline V lookup: CDR1 SGHTS, CDR2 YDEGEE. The V and J ends lost 2 bases and 5 bases respectively, with 10 bases between them. The CDR3 DNA reads TGTGCCAGCAGCTTTCAACAGTGGACTGAAGCTTTCTTT. Encoded protein: CASSFQQWTEAFF. Variable domain in full (rest from reference TRBV5-8 and TRBJ1-1): EAGVTQSPTHLIKTRGQQATLRCSPISGHTSVYWYQQALGLGLQFLLWYDEGEERNRGNFPPRFSGRQFPNYSSELNVNALELEDSALYLCASSFQQWTEAFFGQGTRLTVV.

This rearrangement joins TRBV7-2 to TRBJ1-3; D unresolved. Germline V gene lookup returns CDR1 SGHTA and CDR2 FQGNSA. CDR3 length: 16 amino acids. Trimming left V 5 bases short and J 0 bases short, with 14 bases between. CDR3 sequence: CASSPPRKSSGNTIYF. The CDR3 bases are TGTGCCAGCAGCCCCCCCAGGAAAAGCTCTGGAAACACCATATATTTT.

This sequence joins TRBV11-1 and TRBJ2-2; D possibly corresponds to TRBD1 (6 bases). Trimming removed 8 bases at V and 0 bases at J, with 19 bases between. CDR1 and CDR2 from the germline V gene are SGHAT and FQDESV (reference sequence). There are 17 residues in the CDR3. CDR3 nucleotide sequence: TGTGCCAGCGGGGGCAGGAGCACTCTTACGAACACCGGGGAGCTGTTTTTT. Protein: CASGGRSTLTNTGELFF.

The chain has TRBV7-3 and TRBJ2-1; the match to TRBD2 covers 10 bases. The CDR3 runs to 15 residues. Germline V gives CDR1 SGHTA, CDR2 FQGTGA. Germline trimming cut 5 bases from V and 7 bases from J; bases unmatched to any gene: 8. The CDR3: CASSQAGGPWNEQFF. The CDR3 DNA reads as TGTGCCAGCAGCCAAGCGGGGGGGCCTTGGAATGAGCAGTTCTTC. The full variable domain, in which reference TRBV7-3 and TRBJ2-1 provide the parts outside the CDR3, is GAGVSQTPSNKVTEKGKYVELRCDPISGHTALYWYRQSLGQGPEFLIYFQGTGAADDSGLPNDRFFAVRPEGSVSTLKIQRTERGDSAVYLCASSQAGGPWNEQFFGPGTRLTVL.

The V gene is TRBV7-2, the J gene TRBJ1-2; the D is unclear. Germline V gene data show CDR1 as SGHTA and CDR2 as FQGNSA. V dropped 1 base and J dropped 6 bases, with 9 bases sitting between them. The CDR3 loop spans 13 amino acids. CDR3 region: CASSLGQGDGYTF. The CDR3 DNA reads as TGTGCCAGCAGCTTAGGCCAAGGAGATGGCTACACCTTC.

This clone has only one observation. The gene calls are TRBV18 and TRBJ1-4; D uncertain. Trimming stripped 3 bases from V and 3 bases from J, with 8 bases between. From germline, CDR1 is KGHSH and CDR2 LQKENI. The CDR3 spans 14 residues. The CDR3 DNA reads TGTGCCAGCTCACCCGGAGGTGCTAATGAAAAACTGTTTTTT. Amino acids: CASSPGGANEKLFF.

This clone was observed once. The chain has TRBV4-2 and TRBJ2-7; the D is unclear. Trimming took 8 bases from V and 7 from J, leaving 15 bases between them. This CDR3 comprises 12 residues. Germline V lookup: CDR1 LGHNA, CDR2 YNFKEQ. In DNA form, the CDR3 reads TGTGCCAGCGGACCGCTGTCGGGTGAGCAGTACTTC. Translation gives CASGPLSGEQYF.

This clone was found once. The genes are TRBV18 and TRBJ2-3; D is perhaps TRBD2 (5 bases). V lost 5 bases, J lost 5 bases, and 11 bases lay in between. The CDR3 runs to 13 residues. Germline V gene sequence: CDR1 KGHSH, CDR2 LQKENI. This CDR3 reads CASSKGRGDTQYF. CDR3 in DNA: TGTGCCAGCTCAAAGGGCCGGGGAGATACGCAGTATTTT.